The 2 T cell receptor beta chains given below trace back to one sample, sequenced in a study of radiation and T cells in renal cell carcinoma (dated by TCRdb to about 2020). The time point label of this sample denotes: tumor resected at nephrectomy. Explained via the paper, the treatment or condition label denotes: treatment-naive control, cytoreductive nephrectomy. Receptors were amplified or captured by the immunoSEQ multiplex PCR assay. TCRdb mirrors the immuneACCESS table, restricted to in-frame sequences. Some clones are absent from its copies; in checked studies, under half trace to an unresolved V gene, and the reason for the others is unknown. The sample contains around 23,000 clones, around half of them found a single time. The leading ten clones occupy roughly a fifth of the sample. The material sequenced was tumor tissue, taken from a patient whose treatment was nephrectomy without radiotherapy. All receptors derive from a human donor with renal cell carcinoma.

The V gene is TRBV7-8, the J gene TRBJ2-7, with D perhaps TRBD1 (5 bases). The V gene's germline CDR1 is SGHVS and CDR2 FQNEAQ. V lost 1 base and J 4 bases, leaving 14 bases between the germline ends. There are 15 residues in the CDR3. The CDR3 DNA reads TGTGCCAGCAGCTTAGGGGCAGGGTCCCATTACGAGCAGTACTTC. Translation: CASSLGAGSHYEQYF.

V and J are TRBV6-1 and TRBJ1-6; D not certain. The CDR3 totals 13 residues. V was pared by 5 bases and J by 7 bases, with 9 bases between. The V gene's germline CDR1 is MNHNS and CDR2 SASEGT. The CDR3 is CASSLGFNSPLHF. CDR3 coding DNA: TGTGCCAGCAGTCTAGGGTTCAATTCACCCCTCCACTTT.